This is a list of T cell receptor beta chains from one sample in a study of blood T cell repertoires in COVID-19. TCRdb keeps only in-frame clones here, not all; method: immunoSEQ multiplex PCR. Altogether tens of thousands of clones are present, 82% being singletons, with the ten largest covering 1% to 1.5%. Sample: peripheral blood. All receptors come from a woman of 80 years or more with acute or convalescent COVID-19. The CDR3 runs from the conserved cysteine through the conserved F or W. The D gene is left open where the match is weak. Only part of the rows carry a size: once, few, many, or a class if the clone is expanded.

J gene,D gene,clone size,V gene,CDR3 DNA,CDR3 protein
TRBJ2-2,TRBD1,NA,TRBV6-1,TGTGCCAGCAGTGCGGATACCGGGACAGGGATTTCGGGGGAGCTGTTTTTT,CASSADTGTGISGELFF
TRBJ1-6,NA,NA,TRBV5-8,TGTGCCAGCAGCTTGGGGACAGCCTTTAATTCACCCCTCCACTTT,CASSLGTAFNSPLHF
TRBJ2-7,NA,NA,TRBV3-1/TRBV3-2,TGTGCCAGCAGCCACGGGAGCCCCAACGAGCAGTACTTC,CASSHGSPNEQYF
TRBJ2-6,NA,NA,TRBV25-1,TGTGCCACCCAGGCAAGGGGGGGGGCAGGTGGGGCCAACGTCCTGACTTTC,CATQARGGAGGANVLTF
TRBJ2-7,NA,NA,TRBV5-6,TGTGCCAGCAGCTTGGGATTTACTGCCTACGAGCAGTACTTC,CASSLGFTAYEQYF
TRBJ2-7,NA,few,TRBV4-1,TGCGCCAGCAGCCAAGACGGACAGACGGGCGAGCAGTACTTC,CASSQDGQTGEQYF
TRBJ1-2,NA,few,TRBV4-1,TGCGCCAGCAGCCAAGATACGGTCTATGGCTACACCTTC,CASSQDTVYGYTF
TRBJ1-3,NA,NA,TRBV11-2,TGTGCCAGCAGCCCCGCGGCAGGGTCTGGAAACACCATATATTTT,CASSPAAGSGNTIYF
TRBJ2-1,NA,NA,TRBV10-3,TGTGCCATCACCAGTCTCGATGAGCAGTTCTTC,CAITSLDEQFF
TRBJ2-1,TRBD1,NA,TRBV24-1,TGTGCCACCCAAGACAGGGGTTTCTACAATGAGCAGTTCTTC,CATQDRGFYNEQFF